This T cell receptor beta chain was recovered during a study of blood T cells in healthy people across ages. Study summary: Every two T cells gave about one barcoded beta molecule via template switching. General study results and limits: The long-lived group displayed more naive CD4+ cells, plus higher diversity, than the aged donors did.

Through a sample-barcoded 5' primer and a J-beta primer mix, a second PCR was run for roughly 6 to 12 cycles. Every cDNA was tagged by a template-switch adaptor with 12 random nucleotides. Using its own MiXCR run on the 5' RACE reads, TCRdb lists one record per CDR3 protein. Among hundreds of thousands of distinct CDR3 sequences listed, roughly three fifths were seen once. About this clonotype: Its cognate antigen is unknown.

The ends lost 2 bases at V and 4 bases at J; junction bases unmatched: 17. The CDR3 loop spans 20 amino acids. Per germline, CDR1 MNHEY and CDR2 SVGEGT. The V and J genes are TRBV6-2 or TRBV6-3 and TRBJ2-5; 12 bases align to TRBD2. Source material: blood. This receptor was identified in a man aged 40-49 years in good health. The CDR3 spells CASSYDPRRTSGKVLETQYF. CDR3 coding DNA: TGTGCCAGCAGTTACGACCCTCGCCGGACTAGCGGGAAGGTCTTAGAGACCCAGTACTTC.